The clone carrying this T cell receptor beta chain was found once. Its matching antigen is unknown. The second PCR ran roughly 6 to 11 cycles with a sample-barcoded 5' primer and J-beta primers. A single record per CDR3 protein comes from TCRdb applying MiXCR to the 5' RACE reads. Of about 780,000 distinct CDR3 sequences listed, roughly 46% are singletons. Germline values: CDR1 KGHDR, CDR2 SFDVKD. V dropped 4 bases and J dropped 13 bases, with 18 bases sitting between them. The CDR3 consists of 13 residues. The data belong to a study of blood T cells in healthy people across ages. General study points: A strong correlation was found between TCR beta diversity and the percentage of naive T cells. Observed TCR beta diversity per million T cells went down as age went up. This fall followed a roughly linear course with age.

This TCR was recovered from a man of 80 years or more in good health. This chain joins TRBV24-1 and TRBJ1-2, with D possibly matching TRBD1 (5 bases). Sequencing was performed on blood. The DNA of the CDR3 is TGTGCCACCAGTGAGAGCAGGACACTCGGAGTCACCTTC. Its protein product is CATSESRTLGVTF.